Listed below are T cell receptor beta chains from one sample, sequenced in a study of cytomegalovirus exposure and HLA in healthy donors. Assay: immunoSEQ multiplex PCR; the TCRdb copy retains only in-frame clones and omits some. This sample has under 150,000 clones; about 76% occur once, and the top ten carry around 1.3%. What was sequenced was PBMCs. The receptors come from a woman aged 40-49 years in good health and CMV-seronegative. CDR3s include the opening cysteine and the closing phenylalanine or tryptophan. A D gene is named only where the DNA matches it firmly. Clone size is stated in some rows and not others, as once, few, many or a class when expanded.

>TRBD1|TRBV5-1|NA|TRBJ2-1
TGCGCCAGCAGCTTGGGGGGCCGGACAGGGACCCTGGAATGGCAGTTCTTC
CASSLGGRTGTLEWQFF
>TRBD2|TRBV11-2|once|TRBJ2-7
TGTGCCAGCACCGCCGGACTAGCTGGGTACGAGCAGTACTTC
CASTAGLAGYEQYF
>NA|TRBV5-1|NA|TRBJ2-7
TGCGCCAGCAGCTCCGGGACACGTTTTGCCTACGAGCAGTACTTC
CASSSGTRFAYEQYF
>NA|TRBV5-6|NA|TRBJ1-5
TGTGCCAGCAGCTTGGGGCAGCTAGACAATCAGCCCCAGCATTTT
CASSLGQLDNQPQHF
>NA|TRBV2|once|TRBJ2-7
TGTGCCAGCAGTGAAGCCCCACCTAGCACTCTTCGCGAGCAGTACTTC
CASSEAPPSTLREQYF
>TRBD1|TRBV30|NA|TRBJ1-1
TGTGCCTCCCAGGGGGCGACTGAAGCTTTCTTT
CASQGATEAFF
>NA|TRBV30|once|TRBJ1-5
TGTGCCTGGAATCAGGGTATTCAGCCCCAGCATTTT
CAWNQGIQPQHF
>NA|TRBV6-5|NA|TRBJ1-2
TGTGCCAGCAGTCGCCGGGACATCAGCTATGGCTACACCTTC
CASSRRDISYGYTF
>NA|TRBV6-4|NA|TRBJ1-4
TGTGCCAGCAGCCGAGGAAGGGGTGAAAAACTGTTTTTT
CASSRGRGEKLFF
>TRBD1|TRBV6-1|NA|TRBJ1-2
TGTGCCAGCAGTTTAGACAGGGGGCGAACTTACACCTTC
CASSLDRGRTYTF
>TRBD2|TRBV5-4|NA|TRBJ2-4
TGTGCCAGCAGTTCGACCCCCGGGGGGAACATTCAGTACTTC
CASSSTPGGNIQYF
>TRBD2|TRBV6-5|NA|TRBJ2-5
TGTGCCAGCAGCCCTACTTTTAGCGGGTCTTCACAGTACTTC
CASSPTFSGSSQYF
>TRBD1|TRBV5-6|NA|TRBJ1-6
TGTGCCAGCAGAAACACAGGGGGGATGGGAAATTCACCCCTCCACTTT
CASRNTGGMGNSPLHF
>NA|TRBV4-1|NA|TRBJ1-4
TGCGCCAGCAGCCAAGATCGTGTAGGGGGAGGGAAGAACGAAAAACTGTTTTTT
CASSQDRVGGGKNEKLFF
>NA|TRBV2|once|TRBJ2-4
TGTGCCAGCACTCCATCCCAGCCGGCTCCCAGGGGGTACTTC
CASTPSQPAPRGYF
>TRBD1|TRBV27|NA|TRBJ2-7
TGTGCCAGCTGGGACAGCACCTACGAGCAGTACTTC
CASWDSTYEQYF
>TRBD1|TRBV6-5|once|TRBJ1-2
TGTGCCAGCACTAACAGGGGTTCGCCATACTATGGCTACACCTTC
CASTNRGSPYYGYTF
>TRBD1|TRBV6-5|NA|TRBJ2-7
TGTGCCAGCAGTCGACAGGGGGCCACCTACGAGCAGTACTTC
CASSRQGATYEQYF
>NA|TRBV5-6|NA|TRBJ2-5
TGTGCCAGCAGCCCTGTTATGCGGGTTGAGACCCAGTACTTC
CASSPVMRVETQYF
>NA|TRBV1|NA|TRBJ2-5
TGCACCAGCAGCCAAGACCCTACCGGGACTAGCGGGGGGCCCCTGGAGACCCAGTACTTC
CTSSQDPTGTSGGPLETQYF
>NA|TRBV11-2|NA|TRBJ2-3
TGTGCCAGCAGCTTGGGTTGGGGCGATACGCAGTATTTT
CASSLGWGDTQYF
>NA|TRBV11-1|NA|TRBJ1-1
TGTGCCAGCAGCCGCGGGGGCACTGAAGCTTTCTTT
CASSRGGTEAFF
>NA|TRBV9|NA|TRBJ1-1
TGTGCCAGCTCTGGTACAGGCATGAACACTGAAGCTTTCTTT
CASSGTGMNTEAFF
>TRBD1|TRBV6-5|NA|TRBJ1-6
TGTGCCAGCAGGAGGGACAGCCTGGATTCACCCCTCCACTTT
CASRRDSLDSPLHF
>TRBD1|TRBV6-5|NA|TRBJ1-2
TGTGCCAGCAGTTCCGGGACAGGAGCTAACTATGGCTACACCTTC
CASSSGTGANYGYTF
>NA|TRBV4-2|NA|TRBJ1-2
TGTGCCAGCAGCCAAGATCGGACAGACAACTATGGCTACACCTTC
CASSQDRTDNYGYTF